The clone carrying this TCR beta chain showed up just once. Its antigen is undetermined. This sample stems from a study of OX40 agonist ivuxolimab in advanced cancers. Across the study: Patients in the trial were receiving intravenous ivuxolimab every 2 weeks, at doses of 0.01 to 10 mg/kg. Dose-escalation subjects each had hepatocellular carcinoma, melanoma, renal cell or head and neck cancer.

The germline V gene encodes CDR1 MDHEN and CDR2 SYDVKM. Trimming cost V 6 bases and J 5 bases, with 14 bases left between them. This CDR3 spans 15 amino acids. The study, taken as a whole, reports: Antigen specificity was not determined for the expanded peripheral T cells. Mean expanded clone counts were higher in CD8+ than CD4+ T cells.

TCRdb's table, derived via immunoSEQ multiplex PCR, lists solely in-frame clones and lacks some. The table records 65,000 to 80,000 clones, 84% of them present only once. The sequence was collected from an adult with an advanced solid tumor such as melanoma, head and neck, liver or kidney cancer. This chain connects TRBV28 to TRBJ1-6, with a tentative D call TRBD1 (5 bases). The starting material was CD4+ or CD8+ T cells sorted from blood, obtained in a trial of the OX40 agonist ivuxolimab. CDR3 nucleotide sequence: TGTGCCAGCAGCCCCCGGGGGGGGGATAATTCACCCCTCCACTTT. Protein: CASSPRGGDNSPLHF.